The 21 T cell receptor beta chains below all came from one sample that was sequenced in a study of T cell responses to AZD1222 COVID-19 vaccine. Generated by immunoSEQ multiplex PCR, the TCRdb table keeps only in-frame clones and is missing some. Here the sample spans about 120,000 clones, more than 80% being singletons. The sample here was peripheral blood, taken on day 0 of AZD1222 vaccination. These receptors were collected from an adult in good health.

The chain has TRBV11-3 and TRBJ1-1; D is undetermined. The CDR3 has 10 amino acids. CDR1 and CDR2 (germline): SGHNT, YENEEA. V shed 9 bases and J shed 1 base, with 3 bases lying between them. CDR3 region: CARQNTEAFF. CDR3 nucleotides: TGTGCCAGACAGAACACTGAAGCTTTCTTT.

The chain couples TRBV19 to TRBJ1-5; 8 bases align to TRBD1. V lost 4 bases to trimming and J lost 0 bases; unmatched junction nucleotides: 5. The CDR3 is 16 residues long. The germline gives CDR1 LNHDA, CDR2 SQIVND (reference sequence). The CDR3 here is CASSTSGQVSNQPQHF. The DNA for the CDR3 is TGTGCCAGTAGTACGTCGGGACAGGTTAGCAATCAGCCCCAGCATTTT.

The chain has TRBV6-5 and TRBJ2-2; no firm D call. The CDR3 is 15 amino acids. V was trimmed by 7 bases and J by 5 bases, leaving 17 bases between them. Germline V gene data show CDR1 as MNHEY and CDR2 as SVGAGI. Here the CDR3 reads CASTLTTLGTGELFF. CDR3 sequence (DNA): TGTGCCAGCACCCTAACTACTCTGGGGACCGGGGAGCTGTTTTTT.

The rearrangement links TRBV11-2 to TRBJ1-4; 9 bases are shared with TRBD1. CDR3 length: 14 residues. CDR1 and CDR2 from the germline V gene are SGHAT and FQNNGV. V was pared by 3 bases and J by 8 bases, with 4 bases of the junction left unmatched. The chain's CDR3 is CASSFKTGGEKLFF. CDR3 sequence (DNA): TGTGCCAGCAGCTTCAAGACAGGGGGAGAAAAACTGTTTTTT.

The chain joins TRBV6-5 to TRBJ2-7, with D tentatively TRBD1 (6 bases). CDR1 is MNHEY, CDR2 SVGAGI, per germline. Trimming removed 6 bases at V and 3 bases at J, with 15 bases between. CDR3 size: 14 residues. The CDR3 DNA sequence: TGTGCCAGCAGGAAGGGGACATCGGGCTACGAGCAGTACTTC. It encodes CASRKGTSGYEQYF.

The J gene is TRBJ2-7, the V gene TRBV9; D ambiguous. The CDR3 length is 14 residues. Trimming took 0 bases from V and 3 from J, leaving 10 bases between them. Germline V CDR1 and CDR2: SGDLS, YYNGEE. CDR3: CASSVAGADYEQYF. The CDR3 DNA reads as TGTGCCAGCAGCGTAGCTGGCGCAGACTACGAGCAGTACTTC.

The chain joins TRBV2 to TRBJ2-7; D gene ambiguous. Trimming left V 7 bases short and J 4 bases short, with 17 bases between. The CDR3 totals 14 residues. Looked up from germline, CDR1 is SNHLY and CDR2 is FYNNEI. The CDR3 bases are TGTGCCAGCACGGAGAGGAGTTCGAGTTACGAGCAGTACTTC. Translation gives CASTERSSSYEQYF.

The rearrangement uses TRBV15 and TRBJ2-7, with 16 bases fitting TRBD2. The CDR3 extends over 18 amino acids. CDR1 is LNHNV and CDR2 is YYDKDF in the germline V gene (reference sequence). Trimming removed 1 base from V and 5 bases from J; junction bases left unmatched: 8. CDR3 loop: CATSRGGLAGGRRHEQYF. Here the CDR3 DNA reads TGTGCCACCAGCAGAGGGGGACTAGCGGGAGGGAGGAGGCACGAGCAGTACTTC.

This clone was counted once. V is TRBV29-1 and J is TRBJ1-1, with 7 nucleotides matching TRBD1. Per germline, CDR1 SQVTM and CDR2 ANQGSEA. This CDR3 region has 12 residues. CDR3 loop: CSLRQGNTEAFF. DNA of the CDR3: TGCAGTCTTCGACAGGGGAACACTGAAGCTTTCTTT.

CDR3: CASSLPGTGKQYF. CDR3 coding DNA: TGTGCCAGCAGTTTACCGGGTACTGGAAAGCAGTACTTC. The chain joins TRBV28 to TRBJ2-7, with D hard to call. The CDR3 extends over 13 amino acids. Germline-derived CDR1 and CDR2 are MDHEN and SYDVKM. V shed 2 bases and J shed 8 bases, with 13 bases lying between them. The full variable domain, with the rest looked up from reference TRBV28 and TRBJ2-7, is DVKVTQSSRYLVKRTGEKVFLECVQDMDHENMFWYRQDPGLGLRLIYFSYDVKMKEKGDIPEGYSVSREKKERFSLILESASTNQTSMYLCASSLPGTGKQYFGPGTRLTVT.

The chain uses TRBV12-5 and TRBJ2-3; no firm D call. In germline, CDR1 is LGHNT, CDR2 FRNRAP. Trimming removed 7 bases at V and 5 bases at J, with 16 bases between. This CDR3 spans 14 amino acids. CDR3 in amino acids: CASADYIQLDTQYF. CDR3 nucleotides: TGTGCTAGTGCCGATTATATCCAATTAGATACGCAGTATTTT.

The V gene is TRBV3-1 (or the pseudogene TRBV3-2), the J gene TRBJ2-6; 7 bases match TRBD1. V shed 4 bases, J shed 0 bases, and the junction held 3 bases outside the gene matches. The CDR3 sequence is 16 residues long. Germline V lookup: CDR1 LGHDT, CDR2 YNNKEL (reference sequence). Here the CDR3 reads CASSLRQGSGANVLTF. CDR3 DNA: TGTGCCAGCAGCCTGCGACAGGGCTCTGGGGCCAACGTCCTGACTTTC.

This clone was seen only once. The V gene is TRBV30, the J gene TRBJ2-1, with 10 bases identical to TRBD2. CDR1 is GTSNPN, CDR2 SVGIG, per germline (reference sequence). The length of the CDR3 is 15 residues. V lost 3 bases, J lost 4 bases, and 6 bases stayed unmatched. CDR3 coding DNA: TGTGCCTGGAGAAGACTAGCGGGCCTTTACAATGAGCAGTTCTTC. This sequence encodes CAWRRLAGLYNEQFF.

V usage is TRBV7-9 and J usage is TRBJ2-1; 7 bases are shared with TRBD2. Trimming cost V 3 bases and J 0 bases; bases outside gene matches: 5. CDR3 length: 16 residues. Germline assignment: CDR1 SEHNR and CDR2 FQNEAQ (reference sequence). CDR3 amino acids: CASSFGRESSYNEQFF. In DNA form, the CDR3 reads TGTGCCAGCAGCTTCGGGCGGGAGAGCTCCTACAATGAGCAGTTCTTC.

This clone was counted a single time. The rearrangement uses TRBV3-1 (or the pseudogene TRBV3-2) and TRBJ1-1; the D is unclear. Trimming took off 3 bases at V and 4 bases at J, with 6 bases between the two ends. Germline-derived CDR1 and CDR2 are LGHDT and YNNKEL (reference sequence). This CDR3 is 12 amino acids long. Here the CDR3 reads CASSHTITEAFF. The CDR3 DNA reads as TGTGCCAGCAGCCACACCATCACTGAAGCTTTCTTT.

A single count supports this clone. The V call is TRBV6-1, the J call TRBJ1-5, with D possibly matching TRBD1 (5 bases). V was cut by 1 base and J by 0 bases, with 10 bases left in between. The CDR3 runs to 16 residues. Germline V gene lookup returns CDR1 MNHNS and CDR2 SASEGT. The CDR3 loop reads CASSEGVGGSNQPQHF. CDR3 nucleotides: TGTGCCAGCAGTGAAGGGGTCGGGGGTAGCAATCAGCCCCAGCATTTT.

For the CDR3, the DNA is TGTGCCAGTAGTATTTCGGAGGGCTACGAGCAGTACTTC. Protein: CASSISEGYEQYF. The V gene is TRBV19, the J gene TRBJ2-7; possibly TRBD2 for D (6 bases). V lost 3 bases and J 3 bases, leaving 9 bases between the germline ends. This CDR3 is built from 13 residues. The germline V gene encodes CDR1 LNHDA and CDR2 SQIVND (reference sequence).

J is TRBJ2-1 and V is TRBV5-1, with 10 positions matching TRBD2. Germline V gene data show CDR1 as SGHRS and CDR2 as YFSETQ. This CDR3 comprises 20 residues. J was trimmed by 7 bases and V by 2 bases; bases with no gene match: 21. The CDR3 protein is CASSLTTGAPGLARRNEQFF. CDR3 nucleotides: TGCGCCAGCAGCTTAACCACAGGAGCACCGGGACTAGCGCGCCGGAATGAGCAGTTCTTC.

The chain links TRBV5-1 to TRBJ2-5; D is unresolved. Germline-derived CDR1 and CDR2 are SGHRS and YFSETQ. The CDR3 covers 13 residues. V was clipped by 5 bases and J by 2 bases, with 10 bases between them. The CDR3 region has the DNA TGCGCCAGCAGTCAGGTCTTTCAAGAGACCCAGTACTTC. This translates into CASSQVFQETQYF.

The chain links TRBV14 to TRBJ1-2; D call uncertain. CDR3 length: 12 residues. V lost 1 base and J lost 5, with 5 bases in between. Germline-derived CDR1 and CDR2 are SGHDN and FVKESK. This CDR3 is CASSQAGYGYTF. CDR3 DNA sequence: TGTGCCAGCAGCCAAGCCGGATATGGCTACACCTTC.

This clone was detected only once. This chain uses TRBV7-9 with TRBJ1-4, with 7 nucleotides matching TRBD1. With V trimmed by 6 bases and J by 6 bases, 7 bases remained unmatched. CDR3 length: 14 residues. Germline CDR1 and CDR2: SEHNR and FQNEAQ (reference sequence). The CDR3 loop is CASSRGGYDEKLFF. The CDR3 bases are TGTGCCAGCAGTAGAGGGGGCTACGATGAAAAACTGTTTTTT.